This T cell receptor beta chain was sequenced in a study of Graves' ophthalmopathy and Graves' hyperthyroidism. Across the whole study: Upon initial diagnosis and before any treatment, peripheral blood was collected.

Amplified TCR beta CDR3 regions were obtained using RNA transcripts as template. HTBI primers primed a first-round RT-PCR, and a second-round multiplex PCR followed. One entry per CDR3 protein results from TCRdb running MiXCR on the multiplex PCR reads. The sample lists about 740,000 distinct CDR3 sequences, roughly 40% occurring once. The PBMCs used were ones drawn from over 9.5 ml of fresh peripheral blood. The sample taken for sequencing was peripheral blood. This sequence was found in an adult man with Graves' ophthalmopathy.

The CDR3 region has the DNA TGTGCCAGCAGCTTTTCAGGGAAACAAGAGACCCAGTACTTC. As protein: CASSFSGKQETQYF. This sequence joins TRBV7-9 and TRBJ2-5; the D gene is possibly TRBD1 (5 bases). CDR3 length: 14 residues. The V gene's germline CDR1 is SEHNR and CDR2 FQNEAQ (reference sequence). V gave up 3 bases and J gave up 2 bases, with 10 bases separating them.